This TCR beta chain was identified in a study of blood T cell repertoires in COVID-19. Study information: T cells, B-cell-depleted T cells, or PBMCs supplied cDNA or gDNA.

Participant-given clinical history determined each cohort assignment. Measured with immunoSEQ multiplex PCR; TCRdb has only the in-frame clones, and not every one. Seen here are around 300,000 clones, 70% to 90% observed once, and the top ten hold approximately 2%. Looked up from germline, CDR1 is KGHSH and CDR2 is LQKENI. Trimming removed 1 base from V and 0 bases from J; junction bases left unmatched: 8. The CDR3 runs to 18 residues. This chain connects TRBV18 to TRBJ2-1; 8 bases line up with TRBD2. Input material: PBMCs or T cells enriched from blood (not recorded which). The sequence derives from a woman aged 60-75 years in a cohort exposed to, infected with or recovered from COVID-19 (not recorded which). The CDR3, as DNA: TGTGCCAGCTCACCACGTATACTAGCGGAGAGCTCCTACAATGAGCAGTTCTTC. This translates into CASSPRILAESSYNEQFF.